The 17 T cell receptor beta chains below all came from one sample that was sequenced in a study of radiation and T cells in renal cell carcinoma. Sequencing used immunoSEQ multiplex PCR; TCRdb keeps in-frame clones, though not all of them. The sample includes roughly 100,000 clones, 75% to 90% of them seen just once. Time point denoted: baseline pretreatment blood. Indicated treatment: 15 Gy SBRT to primary tumor, nephrectomy 4 weeks later. The sample was blood, taken from a patient whose treatment included radiotherapy and nephrectomy. Source of these receptors: a man over 45 with renal cell carcinoma.

The chain combines TRBV7-2 with TRBJ2-5; D remains ambiguous. Trimming took off 2 bases at V and 3 bases at J, with 7 bases between the two ends. CDR3 length: 13 residues. The germline CDR1 and CDR2 sequences are SGHTA and FQGNSA. DNA of the CDR3: TGTGCCAGCAGCTTATCCAGAAAAGAGACCCAGTACTTC. It specifies CASSLSRKETQYF.

The genes are TRBV19 and TRBJ1-2; D gene unclear. V was shortened by 6 bases and J by 5 bases, with 13 bases between the two germline ends. Germline assignment: CDR1 LNHDA and CDR2 SQIVND (reference sequence). This CDR3 has 13 amino acids. CDR3 nucleotide sequence: TGTGCCAGTAGCTTCCGGGCAGGTTATGGCTACACCTTC. Translation gives CASSFRAGYGYTF.

The genes are TRBV27 and TRBJ2-1, with 11 positions matching TRBD1. CDR1 is MNHEY, CDR2 SMNVEV, per germline (reference sequence). Germline trimming cut 2 bases from V and 4 bases from J; bases unmatched to any gene: 16. There are 20 residues in the CDR3. The CDR3 DNA sequence: TGTGCCAGCAGTTTAGGGGACAGGGGGATTCGAGCGGGAGGATACAATGAGCAGTTCTTC. Its protein product is CASSLGDRGIRAGGYNEQFF.

The chain's CDR3 is CASSVDPWQDKNYGYTF. The CDR3 coding sequence is TGTGCCAGCAGCGTAGACCCGTGGCAGGATAAGAACTATGGCTACACCTTC. The chain uses TRBV9 and TRBJ1-2; D uncertain. CDR3 length equals 17 residues. Germline V gives CDR1 SGDLS, CDR2 YYNGEE. Trimming removed 0 bases at V and 2 bases at J, with 17 bases between.

The V and J genes are TRBV25-1 and TRBJ1-1; perhaps TRBD1 as D (5 bases). V lost 1 base and J lost 1, with 13 bases in between. Germline V gene data show CDR1 as MGHDK and CDR2 as SYGVNS. The CDR3 contains 16 residues. This CDR3 reads CASSELTGPTNTEAFF. The CDR3 DNA reads as TGTGCCAGCAGTGAATTGACGGGACCCACGAACACTGAAGCTTTCTTT.

V is TRBV30 and J is TRBJ1-5, with a possible D match to TRBD1 (6 bases). Looked up from germline, CDR1 is GTSNPN and CDR2 is SVGIG (reference sequence). Trimming shortened V by 4 bases and J by 2 bases, and 9 bases separated the two germline ends. This CDR3 contains 13 residues. DNA of the CDR3: TGTGCCTGGAACGCAGGGGGCAATCAGCCCCAGCATTTT. Its protein is CAWNAGGNQPQHF.

This rearrangement joins TRBV7-9 to TRBJ1-1; D perhaps matches TRBD1 (6 bases). The germline V and J ends were trimmed by 4 bases and 1 base, with 13 bases remaining between them. This CDR3 contains 15 residues. Per the germline V gene, CDR1 is SEHNR and CDR2 is FQNEAQ (reference sequence). CDR3 loop: CASSSIQGWNTEAFF. CDR3 nucleotides: TGTGCCAGCAGCTCCATACAGGGCTGGAACACTGAAGCTTTCTTT.

CDR3 nucleotides: TGCGCCAGCAGCTCGGGACAGGGGGACATGAACACTGAAGCTTTCTTT. Translating it yields CASSSGQGDMNTEAFF. The chain combines TRBV5-1 with TRBJ1-1; 11 positions agree with TRBD1. V was pared by 3 bases and J by 0 bases, with 4 bases of the junction left unmatched. This CDR3 is 16 amino acids long. CDR1 is SGHRS and CDR2 is YFSETQ in the germline V gene.

This CDR3 is CAWSVETSGGKYF. CDR3 bases: TGTGCCTGGAGTGTGGAGACTAGCGGCGGGAAGTACTTC. The genes are TRBV30 and TRBJ2-7; TRBD2 aligns across 9 bases. The CDR3 runs to 13 residues. Unmatched junction bases numbered 8, after V lost 0 bases and J lost 11 bases. From germline, CDR1 is GTSNPN and CDR2 SVGIG (reference sequence).

CDR3 amino acids: CASSSGAGGSQYGYTF. CDR3 sequence (DNA): TGTGCCAGCAGCTCCGGCGCGGGGGGAAGTCAATATGGCTACACCTTC. The genes are TRBV5-4 and TRBJ1-2, with D possibly being TRBD1 (5 bases). CDR1 SGHNT and CDR2 YYREEE come from the germline V gene (reference sequence). V gave up 3 bases and J gave up 5 bases, with 20 bases separating them. The CDR3 length is 16 residues.

This clone has only a few counts. The chain employs TRBV25-1 and TRBJ1-6; no reliable D call. This CDR3 is 16 amino acids long. Germline CDR1 is MGHDK and CDR2 is SYGVNS. V was pared by 3 bases and J by 10 bases, with 19 bases between. CDR3 DNA sequence: TGTGCCAGCAGTGATCCCACTCTCTTACCTTCATCACCCCTCCACTTT. Its translation: CASSDPTLLPSSPLHF.

The rearrangement links TRBV19 to TRBJ2-5; 15 bases agree with TRBD2. V lost 8 bases, J lost 5 bases, and 3 bases stayed unmatched. Germline-derived CDR1 and CDR2 are LNHDA and SQIVND (reference sequence). CDR3 size: 14 residues. CDR3 in DNA: TGTGCCAGTGGACTAGCGGGAGGGGGGGAGACCCAGTACTTC. Amino acid sequence: CASGLAGGGETQYF. Full variable domain (outside the CDR3, taken from reference TRBV19 and TRBJ2-5): DGGITQSPKYLFRKEGQNVTLSCEQNLNHDAMYWYRQDPGQGLRLIYYSQIVNDFQKGDIAEGYSVSREKKESFPLTVTSAQKNPTAFYLCASGLAGGGETQYFGPGTRLLVL.

The chain links TRBV5-1 to TRBJ2-3; D remains ambiguous. Germline-derived CDR1 and CDR2 are SGHRS and YFSETQ. V shed 5 bases and J shed 1 base, with 14 bases lying between them. This CDR3 contains 15 residues. CDR3 amino acids: CASSSKRVGTDTQYF. The CDR3 DNA is TGCGCCAGCAGTTCCAAACGAGTCGGCACAGATACGCAGTATTTT.

The chain employs TRBV18 and TRBJ1-2; TRBD1 matches at 8 bases. The CDR3 runs to 14 residues. The germline V gene encodes CDR1 KGHSH and CDR2 LQKENI. With 4 bases clipped from V and 8 bases from J, the junction kept 9 bases outside the gene matches. The CDR3 protein is CASSQGQGDGGYTF. For the CDR3, the DNA is TGTGCCAGCTCACAAGGACAGGGTGATGGAGGCTACACCTTC.

The rearrangement links TRBV18 to TRBJ2-3; TRBD2 aligns across 10 bases. The CDR3 extends over 16 amino acids. CDR1 KGHSH and CDR2 LQKENI come from the germline V gene. V shed 4 bases, J shed 0 bases, and the junction held 4 bases outside the gene matches. In DNA, the CDR3 is TGTGCCAGCTCACACCTAGCGGGAGCGAGCACAGATACGCAGTATTTT. Residues: CASSHLAGASTDTQYF.

Written as DNA, the CDR3 is TGTGCCAGCAGCGTAGCAGAGACCCAGTACTTC. Translation gives CASSVAETQYF. This chain uses TRBV9 with TRBJ2-5; D is unclear. Germline V CDR1 and CDR2: SGDLS, YYNGEE. The CDR3 contains 11 residues. Deletions cut 0 bases from V and 4 bases from J, with 1 base between.

The chain couples TRBV7-9 to TRBJ2-2; D is possibly TRBD2 (5 bases). This CDR3 has 14 amino acids. V gave up 7 bases and J gave up 6 bases, with 15 bases separating them. The V gene's germline CDR1 is SEHNR and CDR2 FQNEAQ (reference sequence). CDR3 coding DNA: TGTGCCAGCAATATCGAGGGATGGTCCGGGGAGCTGTTTTTT. The encoded protein is CASNIEGWSGELFF.